Below are 22 T cell receptor beta chains sequenced from a single sample in a study of Ad26.COV2.S vaccination and SARS-CoV-2 variants. Profiling relied on immunoSEQ multiplex PCR, and the TCRdb table lists in-frame clones only, not all of them. The sample includes about 480,000 clones, around 85% seen only once; the top ten take roughly 13%. Treatment given: around 19 received Ad26.COV2.S at low or high dose, single or two shots; 5 received placebo; per-sample allocation not given. Day 63 following the first vaccine or placebo injection was when the samples were taken. The material was peripheral blood, obtained in a trial of Ad26.COV2.S vaccine versus placebo. These receptors were collected from a person aged 18-60 years who received the Ad26.COV2.S COVID-19 vaccine or a placebo.

The V call is TRBV2, the J call TRBJ1-4; 10 bases are shared with TRBD1. Germline loops: CDR1 SNHLY, CDR2 FYNNEI. This CDR3 region has 15 residues. V shed 6 bases and J 8 bases; nucleotides not matched to a gene: 9. CDR3 amino acids: CASRLDRGPAEKLFF. The CDR3 bases are TGTGCCAGCAGACTAGACAGGGGGCCGGCGGAAAAACTGTTTTTT. Drawing the rest from reference TRBV2 and TRBJ1-4, the complete variable domain is EPEVTQTPSHQVTQMGQEVILRCVPISNHLYFYWYRQILGQKVEFLVSFYNNEISEKSEIFDDQFSVERPDGSNFTLKIRSTKLEDSAMYFCASRLDRGPAEKLFFGSGTQLSVL.

V and J are TRBV7-2 and TRBJ2-6; unclear D gene. The V and J ends lost 0 bases and 2 bases respectively, with 5 bases between them. The CDR3 sequence is 15 residues long. Germline V CDR1 and CDR2: SGHTA, FQGNSA. The CDR3: CASSLATAGANVLTF. The CDR3 nucleotides are TGTGCCAGCAGCTTAGCGACGGCTGGGGCCAACGTCCTGACTTTC.

As regards this clone: This same CDR3 is encoded by further DNA sequences in the sample. The chain carries TRBV29-1 and TRBJ2-6, with D unclear. The CDR3 spans 13 residues. CDR1 and CDR2 from the germline V gene are SQVTM and ANQGSEA. V gave up 5 bases and J gave up 4 bases, with 9 bases separating them. In nucleotides, the CDR3 is TGCAGCGTTTTTCCCAGCGGGGCCAACGTCCTGACTTTC. It translates to CSVFPSGANVLTF. Based on the CDR3 plus reference TRBV29-1 and TRBJ2-6, the full variable domain is SAVISQKPSRDICQRGTSLTIQCQVDSQVTMMFWYRQQPGQSLTLIATANQGSEATYESGFVIDKFPISRPNLTFSTLTVSNMSPEDSSIYLCSVFPSGANVLTFGAGSRLTVL.

DNA of the CDR3: TGTGCCAGCAGCGTGGCAGGGGAAAATTCACCCCTCCACTTT. Translating gives CASSVAGENSPLHF. V usage is TRBV9 and J usage is TRBJ1-6; TRBD1 is a possible D gene (6 bases). Germline V CDR1 and CDR2: SGDLS, YYNGEE. This CDR3 spans 14 amino acids. Trimming removed 2 bases at V and 7 bases at J, with 10 bases between. Supplemented by reference TRBV9 and TRBJ1-6, the full variable domain reads DSGVTQTPKHLITATGQRVTLRCSPRSGDLSVYWYQQSLDQGLQFLIQYYNGEERAKGNILERFSAQQFPDLHSELNLSSLELGDSALYFCASSVAGENSPLHFGNGTRLTVT.

Points on this clone: The identical CDR3 is also encoded by other nucleotide sequences in the sample. The CDR3 sequence: CASSQDRGQPQHF. DNA of the CDR3: TGTGCCAGCAGCCAAGATCGTGGGCAGCCCCAGCATTTT. The chain is built from TRBV3-1 (or the pseudogene TRBV3-2) and TRBJ1-5, with unresolved D. V dropped 0 bases and J dropped 7 bases, with 7 bases sitting between them. CDR1 is LGHDT, CDR2 YNNKEL, per germline (reference sequence). This CDR3 is built from 13 residues.

The CDR3 reads CASSESGVYEQYF. The CDR3 DNA reads TGTGCCAGCAGTGAATCGGGCGTCTACGAGCAGTACTTC. The V call is TRBV6-1, the J call TRBJ2-7, with no clear D. The CDR3 is 13 residues long. Trimming cost V 2 bases and J 3 bases, with 8 bases left between them. The germline V gene encodes CDR1 MNHNS and CDR2 SASEGT.

In the case of this clone: A read error may produce the germline difference seen at one junction end. V gene TRBV10-2 combines with J gene TRBJ1-2; D unclear. This CDR3 region has 12 residues. From germline, CDR1 is WSHSY and CDR2 SAAADI. The CDR3 sequence is CASRESEGGYTF. CDR3 DNA: TGCGCCAGCAGGGAGTCCGAGGGTGGCTACACCTTC.

The V and J genes are TRBV7-9 and TRBJ2-6; 7 bases match TRBD1. Germline loops: CDR1 SEHNR, CDR2 FQNEAQ (reference sequence). There are 13 residues in the CDR3. The V gene end was trimmed by 5 bases and the J gene end by 19 bases; junction bases not matched to a gene: 14. DNA of the CDR3: TGTGCCAGCAGCCGCCTACCGACAGGGACAGTCACTTTC. Translation: CASSRLPTGTVTF.

This clone was found once. The rearrangement uses TRBV4-3 and TRBJ2-6, with D possibly being TRBD1 (5 bases). The CDR3 consists of 15 residues. Germline loops: CDR1 LGHNA, CDR2 YSLEER. V was clipped by 2 bases and J by 0 bases, with 5 bases between them. CDR3 protein: CASSQQGSGANVLTF. The CDR3 DNA reads as TGCGCCAGCAGCCAACAGGGCTCTGGGGCCAACGTCCTGACTTTC.

The V call is TRBV24-1, the J call TRBJ2-1, with 12 positions matching TRBD2. The CDR3 runs to 14 residues. Germline V gene data show CDR1 as KGHDR and CDR2 as SFDVKD. The V gene end was trimmed by 7 bases and the J gene end by 10 bases; junction bases not matched to a gene: 7. The CDR3 loop is CATRAGLAGNEQFF. CDR3 nucleotides: TGTGCCACCAGGGCCGGACTAGCGGGGAACGAGCAGTTCTTC.

This sequence joins TRBV28 and TRBJ2-2; D may be TRBD1 (6 bases). The CDR3 covers 15 residues. The V end was cut by 3 bases, the J end by 6 bases, with 14 bases between. Germline V gene data show CDR1 as MDHEN and CDR2 as SYDVKM. This CDR3 reads CASSFGGGRPGELFF. CDR3 bases: TGTGCCAGCAGTTTTGGTGGGGGCCGGCCCGGGGAGCTGTTTTTT.

The gene calls are TRBV5-8 and TRBJ2-7, with 9 positions matching TRBD2. V dropped 2 bases and J dropped 3; count of bases not matched to a gene: 3. The CDR3 covers 14 residues. The germline V gene encodes CDR1 SGHTS and CDR2 YDEGEE. The CDR3 protein is CASSFGSGSYEQYF. The CDR3 nucleotides read TGTGCCAGCAGCTTTGGTAGCGGGAGCTACGAGCAGTACTTC.

The V gene is TRBV28, the J gene TRBJ1-2, with 8 bases fitting TRBD1. Germline V gene sequence: CDR1 MDHEN, CDR2 SYDVKM. V was pared by 3 bases and J by 7 bases, with 13 bases of the junction left unmatched. The CDR3 is 16 amino acids. CDR3 sequence: CASSFSGTGLFRGYTF. CDR3 nucleotide sequence: TGTGCCAGCAGTTTTTCCGGGACAGGTCTTTTTCGTGGCTACACCTTC.

This chain connects TRBV28 to TRBJ2-7; tentatively, D is TRBD2 (5 bases). CDR1 and CDR2 from the germline V gene are MDHEN and SYDVKM. The V and J ends lost 7 bases and 2 bases respectively, with 18 bases between them. CDR3 length: 15 residues. The DNA of the CDR3 is TGTGCCAGCACCCCCCGGGGTGGCCCTACCTACGAGCAGTACTTC. This encodes CASTPRGGPTYEQYF.

The chain uses TRBV28 and TRBJ2-2; no reliable D call. V shed 5 bases and J shed 1 base, with 20 bases lying between them. The CDR3 covers 18 residues. The V gene's germline CDR1 is MDHEN and CDR2 SYDVKM. The CDR3, as DNA: TGTGCCAGCAGTCCGGAAGCCTTAGGGTACCAGAACACCGGGGAGCTGTTTTTT. Translating gives CASSPEALGYQNTGELFF.

The rearrangement joins TRBV28 to TRBJ2-3; 9 bases map to TRBD2. The germline gives CDR1 MDHEN, CDR2 SYDVKM. After removal of 5 bases from V and 4 bases from J, the junction contained 4 bases not matched to a gene. The CDR3 runs 14 residues. The CDR3 reads CASSTGTSPDTQYF. The CDR3, as DNA: TGTGCCAGCAGTACTGGGACTAGCCCAGATACGCAGTATTTT.

As concerns this clone: The sample holds other DNA sequences that translate to the same CDR3. The chain couples TRBV5-4 to TRBJ1-2; perhaps TRBD1 as D (5 bases). This CDR3 spans 12 amino acids. The germline gives CDR1 SGHNT, CDR2 YYREEE (reference sequence). With 0 bases removed from V and 5 bases from J, the gap between germline ends came to 5 bases. The CDR3 loop is CASSLGGYGYTF. The DNA for the CDR3 is TGTGCCAGCAGCTTGGGGGGGTATGGCTACACCTTC.

The chain is built from TRBV24-1 and TRBJ2-3; 9 nucleotides match TRBD2. The CDR3 length is 12 residues. Per the germline V gene, CDR1 is KGHDR and CDR2 is SFDVKD. The V segment lost 5 bases and the J segment 10 bases; nucleotides outside the gene matches: 3. The DNA for the CDR3 is TGTGCCACCAGTGTAGCGGGGGTCGCGCAGTATTTT. Its translation: CATSVAGVAQYF.

This sequence joins TRBV19 and TRBJ1-1; D is uncertain. CDR3 size: 14 residues. V was trimmed by 3 bases and J by 0 bases, leaving 8 bases between them. Looked up from germline, CDR1 is LNHDA and CDR2 is SQIVND (reference sequence). The CDR3 nucleotides read TGTGCCAGTAGTATCAGTCTCCTGAACACTGAAGCTTTCTTT. This translates into CASSISLLNTEAFF. Full variable domain (outside the CDR3, taken from reference TRBV19 and TRBJ1-1): DGGITQSPKYLFRKEGQNVTLSCEQNLNHDAMYWYRQDPGQGLRLIYYSQIVNDFQKGDIAEGYSVSREKKESFPLTVTSAQKNPTAFYLCASSISLLNTEAFFGQGTRLTVV.

J is TRBJ2-4 and V is TRBV4-1, with 7 bases aligning to TRBD2. Germline CDR1 is MGHRA and CDR2 is YSYEKL. The CDR3 loop spans 20 amino acids. V was pared by 0 bases and J by 0 bases, with 14 bases of the junction left unmatched. CDR3 DNA: TGCGCCAGCAGCCAAGATCCACCCTCTAGCGGATTGATAGCCAAAAACATTCAGTACTTC. As protein: CASSQDPPSSGLIAKNIQYF.

The V call is TRBV6-4, the J call TRBJ2-7; 13 bases fit TRBD2. V was clipped by 4 bases and J by 3 bases; unmatched bases: 6. The CDR3 contains 16 residues. Germline CDR1 is MRHNA and CDR2 is SNTAGT. CDR3 bases: TGTGCCAGCAGTGCCGGGACTAGCGGGGACAACTACGAGCAGTACTTC. This codes for CASSAGTSGDNYEQYF.

The chain is built from TRBV6-1 and TRBJ1-2; TRBD1 is a possible D gene (5 bases). The CDR3 runs 13 residues. V was shortened by 2 bases and J by 4 bases, with 8 bases between the two germline ends. Germline loops: CDR1 MNHNS, CDR2 SASEGT. DNA of the CDR3: TGTGCCAGCAGTGAATCAGGGTTCTATGGCTACACCTTC. This codes for CASSESGFYGYTF.